This TCR beta chain was sequenced during a study of shared clonotypes between healthy human individuals (dated by TCRdb to about 2020). Context from the whole study: Three men and two women, aged 18 to 49 years, made up the cohort. To increase sequencing depth and limit assay-specific biases, different laboratories used diverse techniques to prepare libraries and sequence TCR repertoires. For each donor, CD4 naive and CD4 memory were each given three plates, CD8 naive was given two plates, and CD8 memory was given one plate. To estimate repertoire size and how much clonotype sharing occurs between individuals, the study deeply sequenced the blood TCR repertoires of five healthy adults. Between about 0.85 and 10 billion PBMCs per donor were obtained by leukapheresis. Study-wide findings and limitations: Even with the large sequencing depth, rarefaction of the sorted-subset datasets indicated that sequencing was incomplete. Larger estimated clonotype richness was generally found for naive subsets than for memory subsets. Because the study included only a small number of donors, the genetic and exposure-history diversity represented was limited. Sampling was restricted to blood, and TCR repertoires in tissues likely differ from the TCR repertoires found in blood. About 4.5% of naive CD4, around 3.5% of naive CD8, approximately 2.2% of memory CD4, and 0.4% of memory CD8 clonotypes were shared across a few donors. Based on pairwise subsampling, the degree of clonotype sharing among donors was expected to be affected by sequencing depth. Higher generation probabilities were observed for clonotypes shared by all four sorted-subset donors than for non-shared clonotypes.

Concerning this clone: Which antigen it targets is not known. Per-base quality was not reported, and no clone a single base away is much larger than it.

CD8 naive samples were CD45RO-negative cells positively selected for CCR7, giving a CD45RA+CCR7+ population that excluded TemRA cells. Healthy HIV-negative adults with no recently reported acute infections or vaccinations were included as donors. Every donor was a Caucasian adult living in Nashville, Tennessee, USA. Blood was collected by leukapheresis, and PBMCs were isolated by Ficoll-Histopaque density gradient centrifugation and then cryopreserved in liquid nitrogen vapor phase. Analytical flow cytometry was used to check the purity and quantity of each magnetically sorted T cell population. Genomic DNA was isolated from every sorted fraction and measured by UV absorbance on a Nanodrop 2000c. TCR CDR3 regions were amplified from genomic DNA by multiplex PCR using the deep immunoSEQ assay. Extracted genomic DNA from each cell subset was spread evenly across all wells of several immunoSEQ 96-well plates, with each plate serving as a replicate. Each replicate PCR for sorted subsets received approximately 220 ng genomic DNA, equal to roughly 29,000 T cell genomes. Purified libraries were measured with a Qubit 3.0 fluorometer, size-checked on a Bioanalyzer 2100, and measured again with the KAPA Library Quantification kit. Each immunoSEQ 96-well plate was sequenced on its own single-read 150-cycle Illumina NextSeq 550 flow cell. In the paper's pipeline: The immunoSEQ output contained only junctional sequences without quality scores, so filtering could not match that applied to full-length reads. To assign V/J genes and CDR3, sequences were annotated using PyIR, a Python wrapper for IgBLAST v1.9, with IMGT germline references. Reads were removed for weak V/J assignments (E-value above 1e-6), missing CDR3, stop codons, out-of-frame junctions, or ambiguous translated residues. V3J clonotypes were defined as sequences sharing an identical inferred V gene, J gene, and CDR3 amino acid sequence. Percentage overlap between repertoires was computed as shared unique clonotypes divided by the size of the smaller repertoire. Three approaches were used to assess repertoire richness: RTK rarefaction, the Chao1 estimator, and Recon v2.1 estimates of unobserved clonotypes. Generation probabilities for all TCRbeta clonotypes obtained by the gDNA method from several donors were computed using OLGA. The table comes from immuneACCESS by way of TCRdb, which keeps in-frame sequences with V and J called. Part of the clones is missing from these tables; in studies checked, under half for an unresolved V gene and the rest for unknown reasons. D and trimming come from the DNA, and the V and J calls and clone size come from that table. This sample holds roughly 2 million clones; less than 95% were observed only once. Together, the top ten hold 0.9% to 1.3% of the sample.

This TCR was recovered from a young man in good health. Material: naive CD8+ T cells sorted from blood. According to the study, the label for this sample's cell subset or site signals: CD45RA+CCR7+.

In nucleotide form, the sequence is TGCAGCGTTGAAGATCTTGGGGGAGAACCCCCAGCTAACTATGGCTACACCTTC. Translated, this gives CSVEDLGGEPPANYGYTF. The chain joins TRBV29-1 to TRBJ1-2; TRBD1 is perhaps the D gene, given 5 matching bases. As encoded in the germline V gene, CDR1 is SQVTM while CDR2 is ANQGSEA. V drops 0 bases and J drops 0 bases, leaving 20 bases in between. The CDR3 measures 18 amino acids from cysteine to phenylalanine. Of all the DNA, just the CDR3 is kept, 54 bases in frame from base 1.